Listed below are T cell receptor beta chains from one sample, sequenced in a study of cytomegalovirus exposure and HLA in healthy donors. The assay was immunoSEQ multiplex PCR, and TCRdb's table has in-frame clones only and misses some. The sample holds 150,000 to 200,000 clones, around 67% seen once. Source material: PBMCs. These receptors came from a woman aged 18-30 years in good health and CMV-seropositive. The CDR3 runs from the conserved cysteine through the conserved F or W. Fields, in order: clone size, D gene, V gene, J gene, CDR3 protein, CDR3 DNA. The D gene is left open where the match is weak. Clone size is not always given. Where it is, it says once, few, many or a class for expanded clones.

clone size: NA; D gene: NA; V gene: TRBV10-3; J gene: TRBJ2-7; CDR3 protein: CAISQQAYEQYF; CDR3 DNA: TGTGCCATCAGCCAACAGGCCTACGAGCAGTACTTC
clone size: NA; D gene: TRBD2; V gene: TRBV18; J gene: TRBJ2-1; CDR3 protein: CASSTRWTSGYNEQFF; CDR3 DNA: TGTGCCAGCTCAACGCGTTGGACTAGCGGTTACAATGAGCAGTTCTTC
clone size: NA; D gene: TRBD1; V gene: TRBV27; J gene: TRBJ1-2; CDR3 protein: CATQPTGSVYGYTF; CDR3 DNA: TGTGCCACTCAACCGACAGGGTCGGTCTATGGCTACACCTTC
clone size: NA; D gene: NA; V gene: TRBV10-3; J gene: TRBJ1-2; CDR3 protein: CAIYTDSQGYYGYTF; CDR3 DNA: TGTGCCATCTATACTGACTCCCAAGGCTACTATGGCTACACCTTC
clone size: once; D gene: TRBD2; V gene: TRBV9; J gene: TRBJ2-3; CDR3 protein: CASSDPRVAGGTDTQYF; CDR3 DNA: TGTGCCAGCAGCGACCCTCGGGTTGCGGGGGGAACAGATACGCAGTATTTT
clone size: NA; D gene: NA; V gene: TRBV21-1; J gene: TRBJ1-5; CDR3 protein: CASSKVMDRLTLPQHF; CDR3 DNA: TGTGCCAGCAGCAAAGTGATGGACAGGCTAACGTTGCCCCAGCATTTT
clone size: NA; D gene: NA; V gene: TRBV19; J gene: TRBJ2-3; CDR3 protein: CASSLRGPTDTQYF; CDR3 DNA: TGTGCCAGTAGTTTGCGGGGCCCCACAGATACGCAGTATTTT
clone size: NA; D gene: NA; V gene: TRBV5-4; J gene: TRBJ2-2; CDR3 protein: CASSLGHNTGELFF; CDR3 DNA: TGTGCCAGCAGCTTGGGACATAACACCGGGGAGCTGTTTTTT
clone size: NA; D gene: TRBD1; V gene: TRBV6-6; J gene: TRBJ1-5; CDR3 protein: CASSYEDRGLQPQHF; CDR3 DNA: TGTGCCAGCAGTTACGAAGACAGGGGGCTGCAGCCCCAGCATTTT
clone size: NA; D gene: NA; V gene: TRBV5-1; J gene: TRBJ2-3; CDR3 protein: CASRTTGLHTDTQYF; CDR3 DNA: TGCGCCAGTCGCACAACGGGACTCCACACAGATACGCAGTATTTT
clone size: NA; D gene: TRBD2; V gene: TRBV7-9; J gene: TRBJ2-7; CDR3 protein: CASSFLGGLEYEQYF; CDR3 DNA: TGTGCCAGCAGCTTTTTGGGAGGGTTGGAATACGAGCAGTACTTC
clone size: few; D gene: NA; V gene: TRBV29-1; J gene: TRBJ1-1; CDR3 protein: CSVVTVLNTEAFF; CDR3 DNA: TGCAGCGTGGTGACAGTTCTGAACACTGAAGCTTTCTTT
clone size: NA; D gene: NA; V gene: TRBV28; J gene: TRBJ2-7; CDR3 protein: CASSLTPAYEQYF; CDR3 DNA: TGTGCCAGCAGCCTAACCCCCGCCTACGAGCAGTACTTC
clone size: NA; D gene: TRBD1; V gene: TRBV6-6; J gene: TRBJ2-7; CDR3 protein: CASSYSGRGRDEQYF; CDR3 DNA: TGTGCCAGCAGTTACAGTGGAAGGGGGCGAGACGAGCAGTACTTC
clone size: once; D gene: NA; V gene: TRBV5-1; J gene: TRBJ2-7; CDR3 protein: CASSSDSSYEQYF; CDR3 DNA: TGCGCCAGCAGCTCCGACTCAAGCTACGAGCAGTACTTC
clone size: NA; D gene: TRBD2; V gene: TRBV27; J gene: TRBJ2-7; CDR3 protein: CASSLGRGAFSYEQYF; CDR3 DNA: TGTGCCAGCAGTTTAGGGCGGGGGGCCTTCTCCTACGAGCAGTACTTC
clone size: NA; D gene: NA; V gene: TRBV19; J gene: TRBJ1-1; CDR3 protein: CASSISGVGTEAFF; CDR3 DNA: TGTGCCAGTAGTATCAGTGGAGTCGGAACTGAAGCTTTCTTT
clone size: NA; D gene: TRBD1; V gene: TRBV2; J gene: TRBJ2-3; CDR3 protein: CASRYRQGAQYF; CDR3 DNA: TGTGCCAGCCGTTACCGACAGGGCGCGCAGTATTTT
clone size: NA; D gene: NA; V gene: TRBV4-1; J gene: TRBJ2-3; CDR3 protein: CASSQSTDTQYF; CDR3 DNA: TGCGCCAGCAGCCAATCGACAGATACGCAGTATTTT
clone size: NA; D gene: NA; V gene: TRBV14; J gene: TRBJ2-1; CDR3 protein: CASSQEGRGGIYNEQFF; CDR3 DNA: TGTGCCAGCAGCCAAGAAGGAAGAGGGGGAATCTACAATGAGCAGTTCTTC
clone size: NA; D gene: NA; V gene: TRBV6-6; J gene: TRBJ2-1; CDR3 protein: CASSYPRTSAARFF; CDR3 DNA: TGTGCCAGCAGTTACCCCCGGACTTCTGCCGCGCGGTTCTTC
clone size: NA; D gene: TRBD2; V gene: TRBV5-4; J gene: TRBJ2-7; CDR3 protein: CASSLGPSGIGGKNEQYF; CDR3 DNA: TGTGCCAGCAGCTTGGGGCCTAGCGGAATCGGAGGCAAGAACGAGCAGTACTTC
clone size: NA; D gene: TRBD2; V gene: TRBV2; J gene: TRBJ2-2; CDR3 protein: CASGPRTVAGVTGELFF; CDR3 DNA: TGTGCCAGCGGCCCCCGCACAGTAGCGGGGGTTACCGGGGAGCTGTTTTTT
clone size: few; D gene: NA; V gene: TRBV7-2; J gene: TRBJ2-5; CDR3 protein: CASSSHATRETQYF; CDR3 DNA: TGTGCCAGCAGCTCGCACGCGACTAGAGAGACCCAGTACTTC
clone size: NA; D gene: TRBD2; V gene: TRBV7-3; J gene: TRBJ2-3; CDR3 protein: CASSATSGRGRGTQYF; CDR3 DNA: TGTGCCAGCAGCGCAACTAGCGGGAGAGGGCGGGGTACGCAGTATTTT
clone size: NA; D gene: NA; V gene: TRBV9; J gene: TRBJ2-1; CDR3 protein: CASSVGGGYNEQFF; CDR3 DNA: TGTGCCAGCAGCGTAGGGGGAGGCTACAATGAGCAGTTCTTC
clone size: few; D gene: NA; V gene: TRBV9; J gene: TRBJ2-5; CDR3 protein: CASSVGFGGETQYF; CDR3 DNA: TGTGCCAGCAGCGTAGGGTTTGGCGGAGAGACCCAGTACTTC
clone size: NA; D gene: TRBD1; V gene: TRBV19; J gene: TRBJ1-1; CDR3 protein: CASSGQGGNTEAFF; CDR3 DNA: TGTGCCAGTAGCGGACAGGGGGGGAACACTGAAGCTTTCTTT
clone size: few; D gene: TRBD2; V gene: TRBV7-6; J gene: TRBJ2-7; CDR3 protein: CASSRWDYSYEQYF; CDR3 DNA: TGTGCCAGCAGCCGATGGGACTACTCCTACGAGCAGTACTTC
clone size: NA; D gene: NA; V gene: TRBV4-3; J gene: TRBJ1-5; CDR3 protein: CASSPHQGSNQPQHF; CDR3 DNA: TGCGCCAGCAGCCCCCACCAGGGGAGCAATCAGCCCCAGCATTTT
clone size: NA; D gene: NA; V gene: TRBV5-1; J gene: TRBJ2-7; CDR3 protein: CASSFYDDPGQYEQYF; CDR3 DNA: TGCGCCAGCAGCTTTTACGACGACCCGGGACAATACGAGCAGTACTTC
clone size: few; D gene: NA; V gene: TRBV5-1; J gene: TRBJ1-4; CDR3 protein: CASSLRALSGTNEKLFF; CDR3 DNA: TGCGCCAGCAGCTTGAGAGCCTTATCGGGAACTAATGAAAAACTGTTTTTT
clone size: NA; D gene: TRBD1; V gene: TRBV4-3; J gene: TRBJ2-1; CDR3 protein: CASSLHPHGTEENEQFF; CDR3 DNA: TGCGCCAGCAGCCTTCACCCACACGGGACAGAAGAGAATGAGCAGTTCTTC
clone size: few; D gene: NA; V gene: TRBV10-3; J gene: TRBJ1-5; CDR3 protein: CAISGSGVFNLNNQPQHF; CDR3 DNA: TGTGCCATCAGTGGATCCGGGGTATTCAACCTGAATAATCAGCCCCAGCATTTT
clone size: NA; D gene: TRBD2; V gene: TRBV7-8; J gene: TRBJ2-7; CDR3 protein: CASSFSGIYEQYF; CDR3 DNA: TGTGCCAGCAGCTTTAGCGGGATTTACGAGCAGTACTTC
clone size: few; D gene: NA; V gene: TRBV5-5; J gene: TRBJ1-4; CDR3 protein: CASSLRSTRNEKLFF; CDR3 DNA: TGTGCCAGCAGCTTAAGGAGTACTCGTAATGAAAAACTGTTTTTT
clone size: NA; D gene: NA; V gene: TRBV19; J gene: TRBJ1-1; CDR3 protein: CASSTRRDGVTEAFF; CDR3 DNA: TGTGCCAGTAGTACCCGAAGAGACGGGGTCACTGAAGCTTTCTTT
clone size: NA; D gene: NA; V gene: TRBV2; J gene: TRBJ1-1; CDR3 protein: CASRPDSEAFF; CDR3 DNA: TGTGCCAGCAGGCCAGACAGTGAAGCTTTCTTT
clone size: few; D gene: NA; V gene: TRBV2; J gene: TRBJ2-1; CDR3 protein: CASRWERTSYNEQFF; CDR3 DNA: TGTGCCAGCAGGTGGGAGCGGACCTCCTACAATGAGCAGTTCTTC
clone size: NA; D gene: NA; V gene: TRBV4-2; J gene: TRBJ2-3; CDR3 protein: CASSQPLWGGTDTQYF; CDR3 DNA: TGTGCCAGCAGCCAACCCCTTTGGGGGGGCACAGATACGCAGTATTTT
clone size: medium-sized; D gene: NA; V gene: TRBV13; J gene: TRBJ2-7; CDR3 protein: CASSLAGSYEQYF; CDR3 DNA: TGTGCCAGCAGCTTGGCGGGCAGCTACGAGCAGTACTTC
clone size: NA; D gene: TRBD2; V gene: TRBV28; J gene: TRBJ2-2; CDR3 protein: CASSLLEREGTGELFF; CDR3 DNA: TGTGCCAGCAGTTTATTAGAGCGGGAGGGAACCGGGGAGCTGTTTTTT
clone size: few; D gene: NA; V gene: TRBV19; J gene: TRBJ1-1; CDR3 protein: CASPGATEAFF; CDR3 DNA: TGTGCCAGCCCCGGTGCCACTGAAGCTTTCTTT
clone size: NA; D gene: TRBD1; V gene: TRBV7-9; J gene: TRBJ1-2; CDR3 protein: CASSLDRGLFGNYGYTF; CDR3 DNA: TGTGCCAGCAGTTTAGACAGGGGCCTCTTCGGTAACTATGGCTACACCTTC
clone size: NA; D gene: TRBD2; V gene: TRBV5-8; J gene: TRBJ2-1; CDR3 protein: CASSLGLAGNEQFF; CDR3 DNA: TGTGCCAGCAGCTTGGGACTAGCGGGGAATGAGCAGTTCTTC
clone size: NA; D gene: TRBD1; V gene: TRBV29-1; J gene: TRBJ2-7; CDR3 protein: CSVTGTGNYEQYF; CDR3 DNA: TGCAGCGTGACGGGGACAGGAAACTACGAGCAGTACTTC
clone size: NA; D gene: NA; V gene: TRBV29-1; J gene: TRBJ1-1; CDR3 protein: CSVIRGARTEAFF; CDR3 DNA: TGCAGCGTAATCAGGGGCGCGAGGACCGAAGCTTTCTTT
clone size: once; D gene: NA; V gene: TRBV19; J gene: TRBJ1-1; CDR3 protein: CATQGVEAFF; CDR3 DNA: TGTGCCACGCAGGGTGTCGAAGCTTTCTTT
clone size: NA; D gene: NA; V gene: TRBV5-1; J gene: TRBJ2-5; CDR3 protein: CASSNTGPSLGEQYF; CDR3 DNA: TGCGCCAGCAGCAACACAGGGCCCTCCCTAGGTGAGCAGTACTTC
clone size: NA; D gene: NA; V gene: TRBV9; J gene: TRBJ1-2; CDR3 protein: CASSVEWQGSGYTF; CDR3 DNA: TGTGCCAGCAGCGTAGAGTGGCAGGGATCTGGCTACACCTTC
clone size: NA; D gene: TRBD1; V gene: TRBV5-1; J gene: TRBJ2-7; CDR3 protein: CASSYPGGSSYEQYF; CDR3 DNA: TGCGCCAGCAGCTACCCAGGGGGAAGCTCCTACGAGCAGTACTTC
clone size: NA; D gene: TRBD2; V gene: TRBV2; J gene: TRBJ2-3; CDR3 protein: CASSRRLAELGDTQYF; CDR3 DNA: TGTGCCAGCAGTCGCCGACTAGCAGAACTAGGGGATACGCAGTATTTT